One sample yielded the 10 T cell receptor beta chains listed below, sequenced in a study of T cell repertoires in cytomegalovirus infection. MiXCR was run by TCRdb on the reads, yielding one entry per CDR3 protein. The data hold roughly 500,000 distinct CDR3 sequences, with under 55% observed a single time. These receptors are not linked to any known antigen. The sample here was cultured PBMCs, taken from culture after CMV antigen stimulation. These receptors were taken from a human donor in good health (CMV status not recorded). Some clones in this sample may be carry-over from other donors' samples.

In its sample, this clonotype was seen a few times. Here the CDR3 DNA reads TGTGCCAGCAGTTTTCAGACGGCTAGTTATGGCTACACCTTC. This gives the protein CASSFQTASYGYTF. V is TRBV12-3 or TRBV12-4 and J is TRBJ1-2; D unclear. CDR3 size: 14 residues. V was shortened by 3 bases and J by 5 bases, with 13 bases between the two germline ends.

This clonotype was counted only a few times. The CDR3 here is CASSATGTGSPGELFF. CDR3 in DNA: TGTGCCAGCAGCGCAACCGGGACAGGGAGTCCCGGGGAGCTGTTTTTT. The chain joins TRBV7-8 to TRBJ2-2, with TRBD1 matching over 9 bases. This CDR3 comprises 16 residues. CDR1 and CDR2 (germline): SGHVS, FQNEAQ. The trim removed 5 bases at V and 6 bases at J, leaving 10 bases unmatched.

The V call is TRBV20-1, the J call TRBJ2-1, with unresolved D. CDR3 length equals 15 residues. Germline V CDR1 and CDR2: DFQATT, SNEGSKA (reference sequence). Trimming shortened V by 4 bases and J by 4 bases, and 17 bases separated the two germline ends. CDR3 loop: CSAIPWPPGYNEQFF. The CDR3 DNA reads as TGCAGTGCTATCCCCTGGCCCCCCGGGTACAATGAGCAGTTCTTC.

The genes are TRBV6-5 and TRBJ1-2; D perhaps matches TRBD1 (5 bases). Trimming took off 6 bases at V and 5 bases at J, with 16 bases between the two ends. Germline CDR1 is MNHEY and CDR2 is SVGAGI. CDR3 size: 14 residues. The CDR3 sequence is CASSTRDGGYGYTF. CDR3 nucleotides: TGTGCCAGCAGCACCCGGGACGGGGGGTATGGCTACACCTTC.

CDR3: CASTNDVMAFF. CDR3 DNA sequence: TGTGCCAGCACTAACGACGTGATGGCTTTCTTT. The V gene is TRBV11-2, the J gene TRBJ1-1, with D hard to call. CDR1 is SGHAT and CDR2 is FQNNGV in the germline V gene. The V end lost 7 bases, the J end lost 11 bases, and 14 bases lay between the germline ends. The CDR3 sequence is 11 residues long.

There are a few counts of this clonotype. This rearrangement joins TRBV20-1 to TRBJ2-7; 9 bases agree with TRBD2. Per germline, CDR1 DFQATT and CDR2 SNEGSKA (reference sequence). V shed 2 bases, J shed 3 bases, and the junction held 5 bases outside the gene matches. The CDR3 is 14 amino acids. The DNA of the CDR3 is TGCAGTGCTAGAAGGGCTAGCGGGAACTACGAGCAGTACTTC. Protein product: CSARRASGNYEQYF.

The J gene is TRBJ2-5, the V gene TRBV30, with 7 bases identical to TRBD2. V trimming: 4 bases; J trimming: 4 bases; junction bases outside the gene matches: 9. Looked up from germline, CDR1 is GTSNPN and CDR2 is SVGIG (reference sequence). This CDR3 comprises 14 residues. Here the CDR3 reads CAWTLGLEGETQYF. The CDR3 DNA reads TGTGCCTGGACCCTAGGACTAGAGGGAGAGACCCAGTACTTC. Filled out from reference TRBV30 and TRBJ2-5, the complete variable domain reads SQTIHQWPATLVQPVGSPLSLECTVEGTSNPNLYWYRQAAGRGLQLLFYSVGIGQISSEVPQNLSASRPQDRQFILSSKKLLLSDSGFYLCAWTLGLEGETQYFGPGTRLLVL.

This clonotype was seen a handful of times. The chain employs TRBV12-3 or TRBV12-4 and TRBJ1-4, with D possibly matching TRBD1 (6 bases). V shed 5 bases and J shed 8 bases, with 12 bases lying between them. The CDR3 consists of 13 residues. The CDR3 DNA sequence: TGTGCCAGCAGTAGGGGGACTGGCGAAAAACTGTTTTTT. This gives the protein CASSRGTGEKLFF.

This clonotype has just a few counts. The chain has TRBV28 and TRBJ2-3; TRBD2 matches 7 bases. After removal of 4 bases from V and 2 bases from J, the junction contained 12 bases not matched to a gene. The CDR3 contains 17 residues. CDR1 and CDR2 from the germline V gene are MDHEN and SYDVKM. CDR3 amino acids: CASSSPRGGGPTDTQYF. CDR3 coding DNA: TGTGCCAGCAGTTCGCCCCGGGGCGGGGGTCCCACAGATACGCAGTATTTT.

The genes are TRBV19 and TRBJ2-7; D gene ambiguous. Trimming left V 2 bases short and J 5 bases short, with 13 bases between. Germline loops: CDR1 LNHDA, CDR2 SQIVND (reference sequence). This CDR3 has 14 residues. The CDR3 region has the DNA TGTGCCAGTAGTATAAACGGCCTCTCTGACGAGCAGTACTTC. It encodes CASSINGLSDEQYF.